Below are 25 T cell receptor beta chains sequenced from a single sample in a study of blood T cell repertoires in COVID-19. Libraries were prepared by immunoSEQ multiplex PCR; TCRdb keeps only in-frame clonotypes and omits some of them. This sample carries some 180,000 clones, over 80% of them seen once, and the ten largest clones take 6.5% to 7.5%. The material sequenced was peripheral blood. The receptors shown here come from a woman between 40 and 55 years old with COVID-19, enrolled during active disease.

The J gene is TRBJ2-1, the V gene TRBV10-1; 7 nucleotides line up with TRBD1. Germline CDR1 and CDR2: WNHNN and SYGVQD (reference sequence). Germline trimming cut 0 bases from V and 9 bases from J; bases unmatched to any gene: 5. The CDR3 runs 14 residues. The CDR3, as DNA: TGCGCCAGCAGTGAGTCCCCAGGACAGGCTGAGCAGTTCTTC. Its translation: CASSESPGQAEQFF.

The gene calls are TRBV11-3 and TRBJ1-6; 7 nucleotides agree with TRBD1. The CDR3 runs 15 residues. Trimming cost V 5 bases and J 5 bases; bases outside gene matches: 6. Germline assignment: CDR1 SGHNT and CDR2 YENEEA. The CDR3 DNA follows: TGTGCCAGCAGCCCGACAGGGAGTGATAATTCACCCCTCCACTTT. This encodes CASSPTGSDNSPLHF.

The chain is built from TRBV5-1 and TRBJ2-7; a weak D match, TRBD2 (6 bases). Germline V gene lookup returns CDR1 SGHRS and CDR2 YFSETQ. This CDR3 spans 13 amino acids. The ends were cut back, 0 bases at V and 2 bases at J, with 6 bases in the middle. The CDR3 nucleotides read TGCGCCAGCAGCTTGGGGAGGGCCTACGAGCAGTACTTC. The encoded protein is CASSLGRAYEQYF.

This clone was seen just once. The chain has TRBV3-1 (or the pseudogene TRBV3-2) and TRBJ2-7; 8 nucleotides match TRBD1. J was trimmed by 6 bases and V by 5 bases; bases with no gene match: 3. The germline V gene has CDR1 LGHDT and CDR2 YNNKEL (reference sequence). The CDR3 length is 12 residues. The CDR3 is CASSYTGGEQYF. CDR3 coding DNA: TGTGCCAGCAGCTATACAGGGGGCGAGCAGTACTTC.

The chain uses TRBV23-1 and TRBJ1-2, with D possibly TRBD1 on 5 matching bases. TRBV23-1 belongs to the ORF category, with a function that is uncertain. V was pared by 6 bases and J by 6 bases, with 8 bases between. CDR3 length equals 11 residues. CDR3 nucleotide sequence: TGCGCCAGCAGGGGGGGGGATGGCTACACCTTC. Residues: CASRGGDGYTF.

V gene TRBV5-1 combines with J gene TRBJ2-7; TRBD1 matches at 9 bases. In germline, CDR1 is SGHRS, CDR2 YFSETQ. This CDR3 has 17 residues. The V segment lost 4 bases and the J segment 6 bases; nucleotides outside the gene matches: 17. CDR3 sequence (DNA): TGCGCCAGCAGCCGTTGGGCCCAGGGGACAGGGCAAGGCGAGCAGTACTTC. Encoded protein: CASSRWAQGTGQGEQYF.

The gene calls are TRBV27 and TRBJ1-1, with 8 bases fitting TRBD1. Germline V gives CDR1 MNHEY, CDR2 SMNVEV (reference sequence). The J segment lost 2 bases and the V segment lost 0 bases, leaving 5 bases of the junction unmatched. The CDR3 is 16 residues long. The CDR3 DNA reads TGTGCCAGCAGTTTATCCCGGACAGGGAAAAACACTGAAGCTTTCTTT. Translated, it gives CASSLSRTGKNTEAFF.

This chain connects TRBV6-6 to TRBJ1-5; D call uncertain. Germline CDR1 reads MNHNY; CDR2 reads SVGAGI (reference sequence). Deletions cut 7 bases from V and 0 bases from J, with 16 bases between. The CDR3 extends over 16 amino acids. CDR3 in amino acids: CASTSSGGFSNQPQHF. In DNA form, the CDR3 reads TGTGCCAGCACTTCATCTGGAGGATTTAGCAATCAGCCCCAGCATTTT.

The CDR3 coding sequence is TGTGCCAGCAGCCTCGGGTACACCGGGGAGCTGTTTTTT. This gives the protein CASSLGYTGELFF. J is TRBJ2-2 and V is TRBV3-1 (or the pseudogene TRBV3-2); D not resolved. CDR3 size: 13 residues. Germline V gene data show CDR1 as LGHDT and CDR2 as YNNKEL (reference sequence). V was pared by 4 bases and J by 3 bases, with 6 bases between.

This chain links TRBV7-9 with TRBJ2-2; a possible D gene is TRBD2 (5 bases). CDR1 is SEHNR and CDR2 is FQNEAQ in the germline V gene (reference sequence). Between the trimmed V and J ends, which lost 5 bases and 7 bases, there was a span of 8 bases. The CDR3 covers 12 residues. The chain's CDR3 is CASSPRGGELFF. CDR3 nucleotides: TGTGCCAGCAGCCCACGGGGCGGGGAGCTGTTTTTT.

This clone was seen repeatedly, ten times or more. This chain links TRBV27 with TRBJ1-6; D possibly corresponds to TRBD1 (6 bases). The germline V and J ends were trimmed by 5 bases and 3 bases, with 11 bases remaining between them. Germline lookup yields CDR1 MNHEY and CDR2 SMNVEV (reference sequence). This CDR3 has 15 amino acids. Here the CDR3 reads CASSDQTGYNSPLHF. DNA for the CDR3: TGTGCCAGCAGTGACCAGACAGGCTATAATTCACCCCTCCACTTT.

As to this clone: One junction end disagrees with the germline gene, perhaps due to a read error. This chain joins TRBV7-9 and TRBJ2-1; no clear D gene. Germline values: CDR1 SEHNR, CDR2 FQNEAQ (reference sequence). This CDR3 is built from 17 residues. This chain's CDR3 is CASSRSPPAETYNEHFF. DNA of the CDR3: TGTGCCAGCAGCCGAAGCCCCCCGGCGGAAACATACAATGAGCATTTCTTC.

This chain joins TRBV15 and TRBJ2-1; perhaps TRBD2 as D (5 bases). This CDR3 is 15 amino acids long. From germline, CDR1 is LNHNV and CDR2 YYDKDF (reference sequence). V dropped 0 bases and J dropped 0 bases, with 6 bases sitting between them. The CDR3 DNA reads TGTGCCACCAGCAGAGATGCGGGCTCCTACAATGAGCAGTTCTTC. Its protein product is CATSRDAGSYNEQFF.

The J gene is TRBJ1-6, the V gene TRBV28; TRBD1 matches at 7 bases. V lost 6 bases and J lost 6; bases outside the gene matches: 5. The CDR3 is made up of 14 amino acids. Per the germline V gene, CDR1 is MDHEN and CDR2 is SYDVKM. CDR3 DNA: TGTGCCAGCAGCCGACAGGGTTTTAATTCACCCCTCCACTTT. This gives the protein CASSRQGFNSPLHF.

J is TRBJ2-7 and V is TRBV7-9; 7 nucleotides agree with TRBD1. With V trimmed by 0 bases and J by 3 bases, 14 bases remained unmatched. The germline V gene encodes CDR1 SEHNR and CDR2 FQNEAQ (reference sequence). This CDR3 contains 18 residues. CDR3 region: CASSLARSLDRPFYEQYF. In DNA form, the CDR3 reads TGTGCCAGCAGCTTAGCCCGGTCCTTGGACAGGCCATTCTACGAGCAGTACTTC. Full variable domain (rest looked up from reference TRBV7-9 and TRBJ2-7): DTGVSQNPRHKITKRGQNVTFRCDPISEHNRLYWYRQTLGQGPEFLTYFQNEAQLEKSRLLSDRFSAERPKGSFSTLEIQRTEQGDSAMYLCASSLARSLDRPFYEQYFGPGTRLTVT.

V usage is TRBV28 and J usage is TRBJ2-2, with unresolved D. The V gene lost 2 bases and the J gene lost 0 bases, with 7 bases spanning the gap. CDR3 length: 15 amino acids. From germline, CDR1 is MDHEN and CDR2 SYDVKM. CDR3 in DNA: TGTGCCAGCAGTTTAATCCCCACGAACACCGGGGAGCTGTTTTTT. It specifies CASSLIPTNTGELFF.

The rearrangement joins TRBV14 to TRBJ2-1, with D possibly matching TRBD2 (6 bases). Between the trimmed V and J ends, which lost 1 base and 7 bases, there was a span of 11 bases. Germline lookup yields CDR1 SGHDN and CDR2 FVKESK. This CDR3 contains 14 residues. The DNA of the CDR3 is TGTGCCAGCAGCCAAGTGAACGGGAGAAATGAGCAGTTCTTC. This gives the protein CASSQVNGRNEQFF. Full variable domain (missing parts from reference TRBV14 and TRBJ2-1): EAGVTQFPSHSVIEKGQTVTLRCDPISGHDNLYWYRRVMGKEIKFLLHFVKESKQDESGMPNNRFLAERTGGTYSTLKVQPAELEDSGVYFCASSQVNGRNEQFFGPGTRLTVL.

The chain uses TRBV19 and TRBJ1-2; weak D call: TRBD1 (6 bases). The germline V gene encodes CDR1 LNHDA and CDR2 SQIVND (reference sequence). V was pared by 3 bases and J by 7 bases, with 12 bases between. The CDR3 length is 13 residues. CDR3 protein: CASSMTGRIGYTF. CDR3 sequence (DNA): TGTGCCAGTAGTATGACAGGCCGTATTGGCTACACCTTC.

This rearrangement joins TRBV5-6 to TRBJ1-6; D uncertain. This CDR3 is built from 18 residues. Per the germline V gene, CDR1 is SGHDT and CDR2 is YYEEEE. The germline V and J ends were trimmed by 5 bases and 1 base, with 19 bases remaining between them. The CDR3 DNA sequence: TGTGCCAGCAGTCTTGGAGGGCGGACTGGGTCCTATAATTCACCCCTCCACTTT. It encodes CASSLGGRTGSYNSPLHF.

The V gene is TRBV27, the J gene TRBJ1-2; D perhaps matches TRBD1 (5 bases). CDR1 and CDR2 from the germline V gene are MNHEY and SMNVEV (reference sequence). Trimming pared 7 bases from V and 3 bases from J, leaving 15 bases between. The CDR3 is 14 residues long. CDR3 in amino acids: CASTPGGHYYGYTF. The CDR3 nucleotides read TGTGCCAGCACTCCCGGCGGACACTACTATGGCTACACCTTC.

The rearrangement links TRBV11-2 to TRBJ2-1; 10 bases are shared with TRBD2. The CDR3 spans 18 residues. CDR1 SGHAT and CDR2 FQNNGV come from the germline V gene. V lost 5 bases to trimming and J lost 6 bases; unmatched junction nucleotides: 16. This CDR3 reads CASSAVRILAGRSNEQFF. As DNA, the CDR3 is TGTGCCAGCAGCGCCGTCAGGATACTAGCGGGGCGTAGCAATGAGCAGTTCTTC.

The CDR3, as DNA: TGTGCCAGCAGCCCACGGAGGGTAGCGGGGGGGCAGACAGATACGCAGTATTTT. It specifies CASSPRRVAGGQTDTQYF. This chain joins TRBV7-9 and TRBJ2-3; 11 nucleotides line up with TRBD2. Germline V gives CDR1 SEHNR, CDR2 FQNEAQ (reference sequence). Trimming took 5 bases from V and 3 from J; bases not matched to a gene: 13. The CDR3 has 18 amino acids. The whole variable domain, filled in from reference TRBV7-9 and TRBJ2-3, reads DTGVSQNPRHKITKRGQNVTFRCDPISEHNRLYWYRQTLGQGPEFLTYFQNEAQLEKSRLLSDRFSAERPKGSFSTLEIQRTEQGDSAMYLCASSPRRVAGGQTDTQYFGPGTRLTVL.

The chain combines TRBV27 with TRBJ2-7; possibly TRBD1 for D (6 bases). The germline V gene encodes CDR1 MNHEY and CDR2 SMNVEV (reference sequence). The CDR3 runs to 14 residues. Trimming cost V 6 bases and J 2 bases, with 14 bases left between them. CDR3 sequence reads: CASREIGTPYEQYF. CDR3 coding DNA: TGTGCCAGCAGAGAAATCGGGACACCCTACGAGCAGTACTTC.

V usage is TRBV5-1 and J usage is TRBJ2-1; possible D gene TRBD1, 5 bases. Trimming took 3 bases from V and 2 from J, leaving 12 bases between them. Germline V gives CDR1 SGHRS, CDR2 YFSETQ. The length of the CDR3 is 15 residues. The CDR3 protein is CASSSGHDPYNEQFF. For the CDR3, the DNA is TGCGCCAGCAGCTCCGGACATGACCCCTACAATGAGCAGTTCTTC.

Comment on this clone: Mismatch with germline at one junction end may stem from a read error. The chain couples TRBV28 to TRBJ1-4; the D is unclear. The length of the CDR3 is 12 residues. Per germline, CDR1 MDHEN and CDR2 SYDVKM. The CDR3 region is CASSFPGGGPGF. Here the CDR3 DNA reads TGTGCCAGCAGTTTCCCGGGCGGAGGGCCGGGGTTT.